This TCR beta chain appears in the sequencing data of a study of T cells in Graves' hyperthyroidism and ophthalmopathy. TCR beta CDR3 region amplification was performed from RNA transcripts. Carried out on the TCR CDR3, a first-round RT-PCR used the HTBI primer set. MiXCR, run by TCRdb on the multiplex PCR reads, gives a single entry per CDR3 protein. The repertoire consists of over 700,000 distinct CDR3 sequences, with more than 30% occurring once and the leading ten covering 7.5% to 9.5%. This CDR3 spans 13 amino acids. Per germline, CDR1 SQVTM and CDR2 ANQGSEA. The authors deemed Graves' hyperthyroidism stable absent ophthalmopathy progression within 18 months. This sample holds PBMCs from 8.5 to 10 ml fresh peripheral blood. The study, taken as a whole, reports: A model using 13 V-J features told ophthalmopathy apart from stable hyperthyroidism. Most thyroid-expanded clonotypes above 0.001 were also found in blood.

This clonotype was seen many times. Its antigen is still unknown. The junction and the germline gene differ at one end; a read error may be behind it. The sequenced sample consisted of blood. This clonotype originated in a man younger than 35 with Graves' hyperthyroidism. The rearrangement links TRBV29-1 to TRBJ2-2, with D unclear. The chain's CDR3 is CSVKDGNTGELFF. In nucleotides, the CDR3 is TGCAGCGTTAAAGACGGGAACACCGGGGAGCTGTTTTTT.